A single sample gave rise to the 21 T cell receptor beta chains below, sequenced in a study of shared clonotypes between healthy human individuals. Sequencing used immunoSEQ multiplex PCR; TCRdb keeps in-frame clones, though not all of them. This table holds more than 500,000 clones, around 95% found once. The material sequenced was naive CD4+ T cells sorted from blood. Subset given: CD45RA+ positively selected. These receptor sequences come from a woman aged 25 to 45 in good health.

The rearrangement links TRBV2 to TRBJ2-3, with unresolved D. CDR1 is SNHLY and CDR2 is FYNNEI in the germline V gene. Trimming took off 2 bases at V and 4 bases at J, with 10 bases between the two ends. The CDR3 is 14 amino acids. CDR3 coding DNA: TGTGCCAGCAGTGAATTGCCCGGCCCAGATACGCAGTATTTT. This translates into CASSELPGPDTQYF.

This rearrangement joins TRBV14 to TRBJ2-1; unclear D gene. Germline CDR1 and CDR2: SGHDN and FVKESK. This CDR3 contains 11 residues. V was cut by 0 bases and J by 15 bases, with 9 bases left in between. The DNA for the CDR3 is TGTGCCAGCAGCCAAGAATTATCGCTGTTCTTC. Translation gives CASSQELSLFF.

CDR3 protein: CASSLGTDYGYTF. Written as DNA, the CDR3 is TGTGCCAGCAGCTTAGGGACGGACTATGGCTACACCTTC. V is TRBV7-9 and J is TRBJ1-2; D call uncertain. Germline V gene sequence: CDR1 SEHNR, CDR2 FQNEAQ (reference sequence). This CDR3 region has 13 residues. V was cut by 1 base and J by 3 bases, with 6 bases left in between.

CDR3 loop: CAIKPLGDSGNTIYF. The CDR3 DNA sequence: TGTGCCATAAAACCGTTAGGGGACTCTGGAAACACCATATATTTT. The chain combines TRBV10-3 with TRBJ1-3; a weak D match, TRBD1 (5 bases). In germline, CDR1 is ENHRY, CDR2 SYGVKD. Trimming removed 9 bases from V and 0 bases from J, with 15 bases in between. The CDR3 spans 15 residues.

The rearrangement uses TRBV11-2 and TRBJ2-5; 9 bases are shared with TRBD2. V lost 0 bases, J lost 5 bases, and 4 bases stayed unmatched. The CDR3 is 15 amino acids. The germline V gene has CDR1 SGHAT and CDR2 FQNNGV. CDR3 amino acids: CASSLDSGRIETQYF. Written as DNA, the CDR3 is TGTGCCAGCAGCTTAGACAGCGGGAGGATTGAGACCCAGTACTTC.

V is TRBV6-5 and J is TRBJ2-7; 7 nucleotides line up with TRBD2. Unmatched junction bases numbered 5, after V lost 0 bases and J lost 6 bases. This CDR3 comprises 14 residues. The germline V gene has CDR1 MNHEY and CDR2 SVGAGI. The CDR3 nucleotides read TGTGCCAGCAGTTACTCCGGGGGGAAGCCCGAGCAGTACTTC. This codes for CASSYSGGKPEQYF.

This clone was counted a single time. V usage is TRBV28 and J usage is TRBJ1-1; D perhaps matches TRBD1 (5 bases). V lost 3 bases to trimming and J lost 5 bases, with 13 bases between them. The germline gives CDR1 MDHEN, CDR2 SYDVKM. The CDR3 spans 14 residues. CDR3 DNA: TGTGCCAGCAGTTTGGGGGGTTGGGGGACTGAAGCTTTCTTT. It is translated as CASSLGGWGTEAFF.

The rearrangement joins TRBV6-1 to TRBJ1-5; D ambiguous. This CDR3 has 14 amino acids. Trimming took 1 base from V and 7 from J, leaving 11 bases between them. Per germline, CDR1 MNHNS and CDR2 SASEGT. The CDR3 loop reads CASSEVRDAQPQHF. Here the CDR3 DNA reads TGTGCCAGCAGTGAAGTCCGGGATGCCCAGCCCCAGCATTTT.

The chain couples TRBV7-9 to TRBJ1-4; 8 nucleotides match TRBD1. The CDR3 length is 14 residues. In germline, CDR1 is SEHNR, CDR2 FQNEAQ (reference sequence). The ends lost 5 bases at V and 3 bases at J; junction bases unmatched: 2. CDR3 coding DNA: TGTGCCAGCAGCCGACAGGGGCCTAATGAAAAACTGTTTTTT. Residues: CASSRQGPNEKLFF.

The rearrangement links TRBV5-1 to TRBJ2-5; D may be TRBD1 (6 bases). The last part of the DNA fits TRBJ2-7 better; the J call may be wrong. The CDR3 is made up of 15 amino acids. CDR1 and CDR2 from the germline V gene are SGHRS and YFSETQ. CDR3 loop: CASSFQGRLGDEQYF. The DNA for the CDR3 is TGCGCCAGCAGCTTTCAGGGGCGGTTGGGAGACGAGCAGTACTTC.

This chain connects TRBV5-1 to TRBJ2-7, with TRBD2 matching 9 bases. In germline, CDR1 is SGHRS, CDR2 YFSETQ. CDR3 length: 13 amino acids. Trimming at V came to 4 bases and at J to 2 bases, leaving 1 base not matched to a gene. CDR3 residues: CASSPSGTYEQYF. CDR3 nucleotides: TGCGCCAGCAGCCCTAGCGGGACCTACGAGCAGTACTTC.

A word on this clone: Within the sample, other DNA sequences also encode this same CDR3. This CDR3 is CASSPGANTEAFF. The DNA of the CDR3 is TGTGCCAGCTCACCAGGGGCGAACACTGAAGCTTTCTTT. The V and J genes are TRBV18 and TRBJ1-1, with D possibly matching TRBD1 (5 bases). The CDR3 extends over 13 amino acids. V lost 2 bases and J lost 1, with 5 bases in between. CDR1 and CDR2 from the germline V gene are KGHSH and LQKENI.

The chain has TRBV18 and TRBJ1-5; no clear D gene. CDR1 and CDR2 from the germline V gene are KGHSH and LQKENI. The CDR3 contains 15 residues. V was cut by 1 base and J by 0 bases, with 7 bases left in between. CDR3 sequence (DNA): TGTGCCAGCTCACCACAGGGCTATAGCAATCAGCCCCAGCATTTT. It yields the protein CASSPQGYSNQPQHF. Using reference TRBV18 and TRBJ1-5 for the parts outside the CDR3, the full variable domain is NAGVMQNPRHLVRRRGQEARLRCSPMKGHSHVYWYRQLPEEGLKFMVYLQKENIIDESGMPKERFSAEFPKEGPSILRIQQVVRGDSAAYFCASSPQGYSNQPQHFGDGTRLSIL.

This clone was recorded a few times. V and J are TRBV10-1 and TRBJ2-7, with a possible D match to TRBD2 (6 bases). The CDR3 spans 13 residues. The V gene lost 0 bases and the J gene lost 3 bases, with 6 bases spanning the gap. Germline CDR1 WNHNN, CDR2 SYGVQD (reference sequence). DNA for the CDR3: TGCGCCAGCAGTGAGTCCGGGGGCTACGAGCAGTACTTC. This sequence encodes CASSESGGYEQYF.

Turning to this clone: This same CDR3 is encoded by further DNA sequences in the sample. V and J are TRBV7-9 and TRBJ1-4, with a weak D call TRBD1 (5 bases). The CDR3 length is 13 residues. The germline gives CDR1 SEHNR, CDR2 FQNEAQ (reference sequence). Trimming took off 1 base at V and 8 bases at J, with 8 bases between the two ends. CDR3: CASSLGAGEKLFF. For the CDR3, the DNA is TGTGCCAGCAGCTTAGGAGCAGGGGAAAAACTGTTTTTT.

The rearrangement uses TRBV27 and TRBJ1-2, with 10 bases lining up with TRBD1. This CDR3 region has 14 residues. Germline V gene lookup returns CDR1 MNHEY and CDR2 SMNVEV (reference sequence). V was pared by 6 bases and J by 4 bases, with 5 bases of the junction left unmatched. The CDR3 nucleotides are TGTGCCAGCAGCCCGACAGGGGGCAGCTATGGCTACACCTTC. This codes for CASSPTGGSYGYTF.

A single count supports this clone. This sequence joins TRBV19 and TRBJ2-7; D not resolved. Germline values: CDR1 LNHDA, CDR2 SQIVND (reference sequence). This CDR3 is built from 13 residues. Trimming cost V 2 bases and J 1 base, with 6 bases left between them. CDR3 nucleotide sequence: TGTGCCAGTAGTATAAGCAGGTCCTACGAGCAGTACTTC. Amino acids: CASSISRSYEQYF.

The chain is built from TRBV18 and TRBJ2-7; D not resolved. Germline V gives CDR1 KGHSH, CDR2 LQKENI. The CDR3 spans 14 residues. V was pared by 0 bases and J by 2 bases, with 8 bases between. CDR3 in amino acids: CASSPPSVAYEQYF. The CDR3 coding sequence is TGTGCCAGCTCACCACCGTCAGTTGCCTACGAGCAGTACTTC.

The chain has TRBV5-1 and TRBJ2-7, with 7 bases matching TRBD1. CDR1 is SGHRS, CDR2 YFSETQ, per germline. This CDR3 has 13 amino acids. Trimming at V came to 5 bases and at J to 3 bases, leaving 5 bases not matched to a gene. Here the CDR3 reads CASRRDRDYEQYF. The DNA of the CDR3 is TGCGCCAGCAGAAGAGACAGGGACTACGAGCAGTACTTC.

The J gene is TRBJ2-7, the V gene TRBV11-2; D not resolved. Trimming took 0 bases from V and 2 from J, leaving 11 bases between them. Germline V gene lookup returns CDR1 SGHAT and CDR2 FQNNGV. This CDR3 contains 15 residues. CDR3 nucleotide sequence: TGTGCCAGCAGCTTAGATCAATGGAGAGCCTACGAGCAGTACTTC. It encodes CASSLDQWRAYEQYF.

The chain combines TRBV6-5 with TRBJ2-7, with 8 nucleotides matching TRBD1. The ends lost 6 bases at V and 5 bases at J; junction bases unmatched: 9. Germline CDR1 MNHEY, CDR2 SVGAGI. The CDR3 has 14 residues. Written as DNA, the CDR3 is TGTGCCAGCAGAGACAATGGACAGGGTCACGAGCAGTACTTC. Translating gives CASRDNGQGHEQYF.